These 9 T cell receptor beta chains came from one sample sequenced in a study of T cell repertoires in cytomegalovirus infection. TCRdb re-derived calls from the reads in MiXCR, one entry per CDR3 protein. The sample holds roughly 310,000 distinct CDR3 sequences, roughly a sixth seen once. What was sequenced was PBMCs. Receptors were obtained from a human donor in good health (CMV status not recorded). Some clones in this sample may be carry-over from other donors' samples.

The chain recombines TRBV28 with TRBJ2-1, with D possibly being TRBD1 (6 bases). Germline CDR1 reads MDHEN; CDR2 reads SYDVKM. V lost 3 bases and J lost 12, with 18 bases in between. The CDR3 covers 14 residues. CDR3 sequence (DNA): TGTGCCAGCAGTTTCGGGACAAGGACCCGCGGGCAGTTCTTC. Translated: CASSFGTRTRGQFF.

The chain combines TRBV29-1 with TRBJ2-3, with TRBD1 matching 7 bases. This CDR3 is built from 14 residues. The V gene end was trimmed by 4 bases and the J gene end by 8 bases; junction bases not matched to a gene: 12. Germline CDR1 SQVTM, CDR2 ANQGSEA. In nucleotides, the CDR3 is TGCAGCGTTGTCGGGACAGATCTTCAGGGTACGCAGTATTTT. The encoded protein is CSVVGTDLQGTQYF.

In DNA form, the CDR3 reads TGTGCCAGCGGCACAGGGGGGACGCGGACTGAAGCTTTCTTT. Translating it yields CASGTGGTRTEAFF. The genes are TRBV6-1 and TRBJ1-1; 8 bases match TRBD1. The V gene's germline CDR1 is MNHNS and CDR2 SASEGT. CDR3 length: 14 residues. The V gene end was trimmed by 8 bases and the J gene end by 5 bases; junction bases not matched to a gene: 10.

This clonotype was detected a few times. The gene calls are TRBV9 and TRBJ2-7, with TRBD2 identical over 8 bases. The ends lost 3 bases at V and 2 bases at J; junction bases unmatched: 7. The germline V gene has CDR1 SGDLS and CDR2 YYNGEE. The CDR3 runs 15 residues. CDR3 coding DNA: TGTGCCAGCAGCGCCGCGGGGGGACAAACCTACGAGCAGTACTTC. This gives the protein CASSAAGGQTYEQYF.

This clonotype was seen a few times. The chain has TRBV4-3 and TRBJ1-2; D is uncertain. The CDR3 is 14 residues long. Trimming pared 0 bases from V and 4 bases from J, leaving 9 bases between. The germline V gene encodes CDR1 LGHNA and CDR2 YSLEER. In DNA form, the CDR3 reads TGCGCCAGCAGCCAAGATCCACAGTCCTATGGCTACACCTTC. Translated: CASSQDPQSYGYTF.

This clonotype was seen a handful of times. The V call is TRBV7-6, the J call TRBJ2-2; 8 nucleotides line up with TRBD2. J was trimmed by 4 bases and V by 1 base; bases with no gene match: 5. The CDR3 is 16 residues long. In germline, CDR1 is SGHVS, CDR2 FNYEAQ. In DNA, the CDR3 is TGTGCCAGCAGCTTAGTACTAGCGGAGGGCACCGGGGAGCTGTTTTTT. Residues: CASSLVLAEGTGELFF.

This rearrangement joins TRBV5-1 to TRBJ2-3; 8 nucleotides align to TRBD2. This CDR3 region has 15 residues. The junction had 5 bases not matched to a gene; V was cut back by 4 bases and J by 1 base. CDR1 SGHRS and CDR2 YFSETQ come from the germline V gene. The CDR3 protein is CASSVGSGGTDTQYF. CDR3 sequence (DNA): TGCGCCAGCAGCGTGGGTAGCGGGGGCACAGATACGCAGTATTTT.

This clonotype was recorded a few times. V and J are TRBV6-6 and TRBJ1-1; maybe TRBD1 (5 bases). V gave up 0 bases and J gave up 4 bases, with 9 bases separating them. The length of the CDR3 is 14 residues. Per the germline V gene, CDR1 is MNHNY and CDR2 is SVGAGI (reference sequence). CDR3 sequence (DNA): TGTGCCAGCAGTTACTCAGGGGTTGGCACTGAAGCTTTCTTT. This encodes CASSYSGVGTEAFF.

This sequence joins TRBV7-2 and TRBJ2-1; 8 bases agree with TRBD2. Per germline, CDR1 SGHTA and CDR2 FQGNSA. The CDR3 extends over 13 amino acids. V gave up 3 bases and J gave up 13 bases; unmatched junction bases: 8. This CDR3 is CASSLSAGEVQFF. CDR3 sequence (DNA): TGTGCCAGCAGCTTGTCAGCGGGGGAAGTTCAGTTCTTC.